The T cell receptor (beta chain) under discussion was sequenced for a study of CD8+ T cells in alopecia areata (dated by TCRdb to the late 2010s). Study-level background: Treated patients were enrolled in an open-label pilot trial of oral tofacitinib at 5 to 10 mg twice daily for moderate-to-severe alopecia areata. TCRbeta CDR3 regions were amplified by immunoSEQ multiplex PCR with 35 Vbeta forward and 13 Jbeta reverse primers. Tofacitinib-treated patients had biopsies at baseline and at 4 and 24 weeks of treatment, with a later scalp biopsy in several patients. Tofacitinib was administered for 6 to 18 months, and 6 months of follow-up off drug were then conducted to assess delayed response and recurrence. Human TCRbeta sequencing covered scalp tissue and sorted CD4+ and CD8+ peripheral blood T cells from patchy and totalis/universalis alopecia areata patients and healthy controls. Disease severity in treated patients was measured with the SALT score, which quantifies the percentage of affected scalp surface area. Scalp clonality was compared across normal scalp (n=4), patchy alopecia areata scalp (n=8), and alopecia totalis/universalis scalp (n=8). The RNA source kit depended on sample type: the PAXgene miRNA kit for fixed scalp, the miRNeasy kit for PBMCs, and the RNeasy kit for mouse skin. In both human patients and the C3H/HeJ mouse model, the study applied high-throughput TCRbeta sequencing to look at T cell clonal expansion in alopecia areata.

Results and caveats for the whole study, not just this receptor: TCR sequences shared between patients were less clear than in mice, possibly partly because of HLA diversity in the patient population. Because the treated cohort was small and had only one nonresponder, larger studies are needed to examine links between baseline CD8+ expansion and response. With tofacitinib, both scalp clonality and the number of expanded CD8+ clones among the top 100 scalp clones went down significantly. Resident alphabeta T cells in normal human skin are also sequenced, complicating scalp TCR repertoire analysis, unlike mouse skin dominated by gammadelta T cells. Many expanded lesional clones were found to persist in scalp and blood during tofacitinib treatment, and relapse after treatment cessation may be partly explained by this persistence. Compared with normal scalp, lesional scalp had higher clonality and more expanded CD8+ clones, particularly in alopecia totalis/universalis, a pattern that suggests antigenic drive.

Receptor libraries were prepared by the immunoSEQ multiplex PCR assay. To provide template for TCR sequencing, every sample had RNA extracted and reverse transcribed into cDNA. SuperScript III was used for first-strand cDNA synthesis, primed with a 2:1 mix of oligo-dT and random hexamers. Amplification bias was assessed with a synthetic immune receptor repertoire, and residual bias was removed computationally. Turning to the authors' computational methods: Raw reads were preprocessed to remove errors, and CDR3 was defined by IMGT conventions from the conserved cysteine to phenylalanine. Clonality was computed by normalizing Shannon entropy by log2 of the number of productive unique TCRs and subtracting the result from 1. Whether each scalp clone was CD4 or CD8 was inferred by checking scalp TCRbeta sequences against the CD4 and CD8 repertoires from sorted blood. TCRdb carries this immuneACCESS record with in-frame sequences only. Its versions omit some clonotypes, under half of them owing to an unresolved V gene in the studies checked, with the rest unexplained. The V and J calls and clone size come from that table; D and trimming were worked out from the DNA. For this sample there are more than 110,000 clones; roughly 82% appear just once. About 25% of the sample lies in the top ten.

Relative to germline, V is 5 bases shorter and J is 5 bases shorter, with 19 bases between their ends. Looking up the germline V gene (reference sequence) yields CDR1 LNHDA and CDR2 SQIVND. The CDR3 contains 16 residues, cysteine and phenylalanine counted. Here the CDR3 DNA is all that survives: 48 bases in frame from base 1. In this sample, this clone turned up once. This clone's antigen is unknown. Qualities for individual bases were not recorded, and no much larger clone is one base off. The intended sense of this specimen's time point label: more than 3 weeks on oral tofacitinib. This specimen's treatment or condition label, per the study, means: oral pan-JAK inhibitor, 5-10 mg twice daily. Lesional scalp punch biopsies and peripheral blood were obtained from alopecia areata patients. PBMCs were isolated by density centrifugation and stained for CD3, CD4 and CD8, and CD4+ and CD8+ T cells were sorted on a FACSAria.

The sequence derives from a human donor with alopecia areata. Here the sequenced sample was CD8+ T cells sorted from blood, taken at week 4, from a patient treated with tofacitinib. The chain is assembled from TRBV19 and TRBJ2-1; the D gene is possibly TRBD2, with 7 bases matching. DNA sequence: TGTGCCAGTAGTCCGCGGGGGCAGGGGTCCCACAATGAGCAGTTCTTC. Its translation is CASSPRGQGSHNEQFF.